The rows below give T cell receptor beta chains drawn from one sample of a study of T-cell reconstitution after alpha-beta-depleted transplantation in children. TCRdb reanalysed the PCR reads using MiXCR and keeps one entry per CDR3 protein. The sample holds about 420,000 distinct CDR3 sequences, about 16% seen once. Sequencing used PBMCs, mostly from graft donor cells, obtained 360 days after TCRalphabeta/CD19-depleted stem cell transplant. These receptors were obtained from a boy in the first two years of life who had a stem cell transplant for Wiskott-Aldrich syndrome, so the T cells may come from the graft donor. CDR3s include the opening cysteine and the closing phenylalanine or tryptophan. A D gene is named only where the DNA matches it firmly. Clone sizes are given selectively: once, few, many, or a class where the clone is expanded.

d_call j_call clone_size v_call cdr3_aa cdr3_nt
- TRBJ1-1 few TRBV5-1 CASSRPDSMNTEAFF TGCGCCAGCAGCCGACCCGACAGTATGAACACTGAAGCTTTCTTT
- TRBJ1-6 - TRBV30 CAWSIGGNNSPLHF TGTGCCTGGAGTATTGGGGGGAATAATTCACCCCTCCACTTT
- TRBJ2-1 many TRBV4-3 CASSQVQGRDNEQFF TGCGCCAGCAGCCAAGTACAGGGGAGGGACAATGAGCAGTTCTTC
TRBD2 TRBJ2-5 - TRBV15 CATSRDEGLERGVEETQYF TGTGCCACCAGCAGAGACGAGGGACTCGAGCGGGGGGTAGAAGAGACCCAGTACTTC
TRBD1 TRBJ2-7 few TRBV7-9 CASSLRDRGVYEQYF TGTGCCAGCAGCTTACGGGACAGGGGTGTCTACGAGCAGTACTTC
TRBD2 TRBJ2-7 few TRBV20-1 CSARDPRLWGRAHEQYF TGCAGTGCTAGAGATCCCCGATTATGGGGGAGGGCCCACGAGCAGTACTTC
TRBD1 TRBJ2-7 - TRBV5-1 CASSLASGTGPSYEQYF TGCGCCAGCAGCTTGGCCTCCGGGACAGGGCCTTCCTACGAGCAGTACTTC
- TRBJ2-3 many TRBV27 CASSLLYTDTQYF TGTGCCAGCAGTCTTCTGTACACAGATACGCAGTATTTT
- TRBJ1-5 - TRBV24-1 CATSETGFVSNQPQHF TGTGCCACCAGTGAGACGGGATTCGTTAGCAATCAGCCCCAGCATTTT
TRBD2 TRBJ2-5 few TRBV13 CASSLTGLAEQETQYF TGTGCCAGCAGCTTAACAGGACTAGCGGAACAAGAGACCCAGTACTTC
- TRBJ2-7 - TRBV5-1 CASSLSRHGGAYEQYF TGCGCCAGCAGCTTAAGTCGCCACGGCGGGGCCTACGAGCAGTACTTC
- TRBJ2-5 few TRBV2 CASSGTRVGETQYF TGTGCCAGCAGTGGCACCAGGGTTGGAGAGACCCAGTACTTC